Listed below are T cell receptor beta chains from one sample, sequenced in a study of blood T cell repertoires in COVID-19. TCRdb keeps only in-frame clones here, not all; method: immunoSEQ multiplex PCR. Of under 110,000 clones in the sample, roughly 80% were seen once. The material sequenced was peripheral blood. The receptors here all came from a woman aged 55-75 years with acute or convalescent COVID-19. CDR3s include the opening cysteine and the closing phenylalanine or tryptophan. D genes are given only for firm matches. Where a row states a size, it is once, few, many or the class of an expanded clone; other rows omit it.

V	J	length	D	size	DNA	CDR3
TRBV28	TRBJ1-6	18	TRBD1	.	TGTGCCAGCAGTGTGACAGGGTTCTTCGTCGGTAGAAATTCACCCCTCCACTTT	CASSVTGFFVGRNSPLHF
TRBV7-2	TRBJ1-3	17	TRBD1	.	TGTGCCAGCAGCCCTCAGACAGGGGCAGTCTCTGGAAACACCATATATTTT	CASSPQTGAVSGNTIYF
TRBV6-5	TRBJ1-1	14	.	.	TGTGCCAGCAGTCCCTCAAGGGGGAGCGCTGAAGCTTTCTTT	CASSPSRGSAEAFF
TRBV5-6	TRBJ1-6	13	TRBD1	.	TGTGCCAGCAGCGACAGGGTTAATTCACCCCTCCACTTT	CASSDRVNSPLHF
TRBV6-5	TRBJ1-5	14	TRBD1	.	TGTGCCAGCAGTTGGACAGGGAAGGATCAGCCCCAGCATTTT	CASSWTGKDQPQHF
TRBV19	TRBJ1-1	11	.	.	TGTGCCAGTATTGGGGCGGTTTATGCTTTCTTT	CASIGAVYAFF
TRBV9	TRBJ1-2	12	.	.	TGTGCCAGCAGCCCCCGGGGAGGGGGCTACACCTTC	CASSPRGGGYTF
TRBV9	TRBJ2-2	13	.	.	TGTGCCAGCAGCGTAGAATGGACTAAAGAGCTGTTTTTT	CASSVEWTKELFF
TRBV4-1	TRBJ1-2	15	TRBD1	.	TGCGCCAGCAGCCAAGGACAGGGTATTAACTATGGCTACACCTTC	CASSQGQGINYGYTF
TRBV5-1	TRBJ1-1	12	TRBD1	.	TGCGCCAGCAGCCGCGGACAGGATGAAGCTTTCTTT	CASSRGQDEAFF
TRBV28	TRBJ1-3	16	.	.	TGTGCCAGCAGTTTAAAAGGAGGGAGCTCTGGAAACACCATATATTTT	CASSLKGGSSGNTIYF
TRBV20-1	TRBJ2-3	11	TRBD2	.	TGCAGTGTGGGGCGGGGGGATACGCAGTATTTT	CSVGRGDTQYF
TRBV24-1	TRBJ2-3	13	TRBD2	once	TGTGCCACCGGGACTAGCGCGACAGATACGCAGTATTTT	CATGTSATDTQYF
TRBV27	TRBJ2-1	17	.	.	TGTGCCAGCAGTTCTATTACTAGATCTGGTAGTGTCAATGAGCAGTTCTTC	CASSSITRSGSVNEQFF
TRBV7-8	TRBJ1-4	15	TRBD1	.	TGTGCCAGCAGCCCCCTGAGGGCAGGGGGTGAAAAACTGTTTTTT	CASSPLRAGGEKLFF
TRBV9	TRBJ2-5	14	TRBD1	.	TGTGCCAGCAGCGTCCAGGGGGTCGGGGAGACCCAGTACTTC	CASSVQGVGETQYF
TRBV2	TRBJ2-5	13	.	once	TGTGCCAGCAGTGAAGCCCTAGAGGAGACCCAGTACTTC	CASSEALEETQYF
TRBV7-8	TRBJ1-3	15	.	.	TGTGCCAGCAGCTTAGCCTGGAGCTCTGGAAACACCATATATTTT	CASSLAWSSGNTIYF
TRBV28	TRBJ1-6	12	.	.	TGTGCCAGCAGCAGGTATAATTCACCCCTCCACTTT	CASSRYNSPLHF
TRBV19	TRBJ2-7	14	.	.	TGTGCCAGTAAGCTTACTGGGCCCTCCTACGAGCAGTACTTC	CASKLTGPSYEQYF
TRBV27	TRBJ2-3	15	TRBD1	once	TGTGCCAGCAGTCGCCTAGACAGGGACACAGATACGCAGTATTTT	CASSRLDRDTDTQYF
TRBV5-1	TRBJ2-7	15	TRBD2	.	TGCGCCAGCAGCATAACTAGCGGGTCGGCCTACGAGCAGTACTTC	CASSITSGSAYEQYF
TRBV9	TRBJ2-5	13	.	.	TGTGCCAGCAGTGCTTGGGGAGGAGAGACCCAGTACTTC	CASSAWGGETQYF
TRBV2	TRBJ1-2	14	.	.	TGTGCCAGCAGTGACCGGGGCGGGGACGATGGCTACACCTTC	CASSDRGGDDGYTF
TRBV19	TRBJ1-3	16	.	.	TGTGCCAGCACCCGGAATTTCCAGGGATTTGGAAACACCATATATTTT	CASTRNFQGFGNTIYF
TRBV27	TRBJ2-2	16	.	.	TGTGCCAGCCGGGATTTGGAGGGGTTGGGCACCGGGGAGCTGTTTTTT	CASRDLEGLGTGELFF
TRBV6-5	TRBJ2-2	15	TRBD2	.	TGTGCCAGCCCCAGGGCGGGGGTAAGCACCGGGGAGCTGTTTTTT	CASPRAGVSTGELFF
TRBV28	TRBJ1-2	12	.	once	TGTGCCAGCGGGGAGGGGGACTATGGCTACACCTTC	CASGEGDYGYTF
TRBV6-2/TRBV6-3	TRBJ2-7	14	TRBD2	.	TGTGCCAGCAGTTCTCGGACTAGTACCTACGAGCAGTACTTC	CASSSRTSTYEQYF